This T cell receptor beta chain was sequenced during a study of shared T cell receptors in the human thymus. This clone was found once. V lost 5 bases, J lost 4 bases, and 7 bases stayed unmatched. Germline CDR1 MGHDK, CDR2 SYGVNS. The CDR3 length is 14 residues. Only in-frame clones appear in the TCRdb table, and some are missing; sequencing was by immunoSEQ multiplex PCR. The table includes about 660,000 clones, approximately 87% detected once. The sample was also reused in another study, on human thymus T cells. In that study: Healthy Finnish infants having corrective surgery for congenital heart defects served as donors. The thymus was resected at corrective cardiac surgery. Thymic and blood repertoires appeared to display a bias in their usage of V and J genes.

The chain has TRBV25-1 and TRBJ1-2; TRBD1 matches at 7 bases. This clonotype was sampled from a boy younger than two with a congenital heart defect. The sequenced sample was thymocytes. The CDR3 here is CASSPATGAYGYTF. The CDR3, as DNA: TGTGCCAGCAGTCCGGCTACAGGGGCCTATGGCTACACCTTC.